Below, 25 T cell receptor beta chains from the same sample are listed, as sequenced in a study of Ad26.COV2.S vaccination and SARS-CoV-2 variants. TCRdb's copy holds only in-frame clones and misses some; the assay was immunoSEQ multiplex PCR. The sample records under 150,000 clones, 86% being singletons. Source: peripheral blood, taken after recovery from COVID-19. Source of these receptors: a human donor who had recovered from COVID-19.

The chain joins TRBV12-3 or TRBV12-4 to TRBJ2-1; possible D gene TRBD1, 6 bases. CDR3 length: 13 amino acids. Trimming took off 6 bases at V and 6 bases at J, with 12 bases between the two ends. CDR3 residues: CASRPTGVNEQFF. The CDR3 coding sequence is TGTGCCAGCAGACCGACAGGAGTCAATGAGCAGTTCTTC.

This sequence joins TRBV5-5 and TRBJ2-6; TRBD1 matches 9 bases. The CDR3 is made up of 18 amino acids. From germline, CDR1 is SGHKS and CDR2 YYEKEE (reference sequence). V lost 6 bases to trimming and J lost 0 bases; unmatched junction nucleotides: 10. The CDR3 region has the DNA TGTGCCAGCAAGAGGTTGGGACAGGGCGGCTCTGGGGCCAACGTCCTGACTTTC. This sequence encodes CASKRLGQGGSGANVLTF.

The chain uses TRBV28 and TRBJ2-5; D not certain. Per germline, CDR1 MDHEN and CDR2 SYDVKM. Trimming pared 6 bases from V and 0 bases from J, leaving 14 bases between. The CDR3 covers 15 residues. The CDR3 nucleotides are TGTGCCAGCAGCGGATCAACAGCGTACCAAGAGACCCAGTACTTC. Translation gives CASSGSTAYQETQYF. The full variable domain, completed using reference TRBV28 and TRBJ2-5, is DVKVTQSSRYLVKRTGEKVFLECVQDMDHENMFWYRQDPGLGLRLIYFSYDVKMKEKGDIPEGYSVSREKKERFSLILESASTNQTSMYLCASSGSTAYQETQYFGPGTRLLVL.

The gene calls are TRBV5-1 and TRBJ2-5, with D possibly matching TRBD1 (5 bases). CDR1 is SGHRS and CDR2 is YFSETQ in the germline V gene. This CDR3 region has 14 residues. V was shortened by 3 bases and J by 5 bases, with 14 bases between the two germline ends. The CDR3 DNA reads as TGCGCCAGCAGCTACGGCAGGGTGAGCGAGACCCAGTACTTC. Its protein is CASSYGRVSETQYF. Combining the CDR3 with reference TRBV5-1 and TRBJ2-5 gives the whole variable domain KAGVTQTPRYLIKTRGQQVTLSCSPISGHRSVSWYQQTPGQGLQFLFEYFSETQRNKGNFPGRFSGRQFSNSRSEMNVSTLELGDSALYLCASSYGRVSETQYFGPGTRLLVL.

V gene TRBV2 combines with J gene TRBJ1-3, with D hard to call. The CDR3 covers 16 residues. V was trimmed by 9 bases and J by 2 bases, leaving 20 bases between them. Germline CDR1 SNHLY, CDR2 FYNNEI. The CDR3: CASNEEALHPGNTIYF. CDR3 in DNA: TGTGCCAGTAATGAAGAGGCGCTACACCCTGGAAACACCATATATTTT.

V and J are TRBV7-2 and TRBJ1-6; 7 bases line up with TRBD1. With V trimmed by 2 bases and J by 9 bases, 16 bases remained unmatched. Germline assignment: CDR1 SGHTA and CDR2 FQGNSA. The CDR3 spans 18 residues. CDR3 bases: TGTGCCAGCAGCTTATTAGGACAGGTTGCGCTCGGGAGTTCACCCCTCCACTTT. It is translated as CASSLLGQVALGSSPLHF.

V and J are TRBV19 and TRBJ1-1; maybe TRBD1 (6 bases). The length of the CDR3 is 16 residues. The V gene's germline CDR1 is LNHDA and CDR2 SQIVND (reference sequence). V lost 1 base to trimming and J lost 5 bases, with 17 bases between them. The CDR3 DNA reads TGTGCCAGTAGTATAGGTCGCCTGGCAGGGGAAACTGAAGCTTTCTTT. Protein: CASSIGRLAGETEAFF.

This sequence joins TRBV30 and TRBJ2-1, with 9 bases lining up with TRBD2. Germline V gene sequence: CDR1 GTSNPN, CDR2 SVGIG (reference sequence). The CDR3 is 14 amino acids. With V trimmed by 1 base and J by 6 bases, 4 bases remained unmatched. The CDR3 loop is CAWSGGTSSNEQFF. The CDR3 nucleotides are TGTGCCTGGAGTGGGGGGACTAGCTCCAATGAGCAGTTCTTC.

The chain couples TRBV3-1 (or the pseudogene TRBV3-2) to TRBJ1-2; D unclear. Trimming took off 5 bases at V and 11 bases at J, with 18 bases between the two ends. The germline CDR1 and CDR2 sequences are LGHDT and YNNKEL (reference sequence). The CDR3 loop spans 13 amino acids. The CDR3 protein is CASSNSGSRIYTF. The CDR3 DNA is TGTGCCAGCAGCAACAGTGGATCAAGGATATACACCTTC.

The CDR3 protein is CASSSPGQGAFEQFF. The CDR3 DNA reads TGTGCCAGCAGTTCACCGGGACAGGGGGCTTTTGAGCAGTTCTTC. The chain uses TRBV6-5 and TRBJ2-1; 12 bases match TRBD1. After removal of 4 bases from V and 9 bases from J, the junction contained 7 bases not matched to a gene. In germline, CDR1 is MNHEY, CDR2 SVGAGI. This CDR3 is built from 15 residues.

The chain's CDR3 is CASRNRGGGSEQYF. The CDR3 DNA follows: TGTGCCAGCAGAAACCGGGGGGGCGGCTCCGAGCAGTACTTC. The rearrangement uses TRBV5-4 and TRBJ2-7, with TRBD2 matching 8 bases. The CDR3 loop spans 14 amino acids. Germline V gene sequence: CDR1 SGHNT, CDR2 YYREEE (reference sequence). J was trimmed by 6 bases and V by 5 bases; bases with no gene match: 10. Together with reference TRBV5-4 and TRBJ2-7, the CDR3 gives the full variable domain: ETGVTQSPTHLIKTRGQQVTLRCSSQSGHNTVSWYQQALGQGPQFIFQYYREEENGRGNFPPRFSGLQFPNYSSELNVNALELDDSALYLCASRNRGGGSEQYFGPGTRLTVT.

The CDR3 reads CASSFGPISGNTIYF. CDR3 nucleotide sequence: TGTGCCAGCAGCTTCGGACCGATCTCTGGAAACACCATATATTTT. The rearrangement uses TRBV7-2 and TRBJ1-3; no firm D call. Trimming shortened V by 3 bases and J by 0 bases, and 9 bases separated the two germline ends. Germline-derived CDR1 and CDR2 are SGHTA and FQGNSA. The CDR3 extends over 15 amino acids.

This sequence joins TRBV15 and TRBJ2-7; D not resolved. The CDR3 totals 16 residues. V was clipped by 1 base and J by 0 bases, with 13 bases between them. Germline loops: CDR1 LNHNV, CDR2 YYDKDF (reference sequence). CDR3: CATSRVGRRSSYEQYF. The CDR3 nucleotides are TGTGCCACCAGCAGAGTAGGCAGGAGAAGCTCCTACGAGCAGTACTTC.

V usage is TRBV7-6 and J usage is TRBJ2-5; 9 bases fit TRBD2. Per germline, CDR1 SGHVS and CDR2 FNYEAQ. The V segment lost 4 bases and the J segment 4 bases; nucleotides outside the gene matches: 10. The CDR3 contains 16 residues. The CDR3 DNA reads as TGTGCCAGCAGCTCCGGGATAGCGGGGGTGGTAGAGACCCAGTACTTC. It specifies CASSSGIAGVVETQYF. Full variable domain (rest looked up from reference TRBV7-6 and TRBJ2-5): GAGVSQSPRYKVTKRGQDVALRCDPISGHVSLYWYRQALGQGPEFLTYFNYEAQQDKSGLPNDRFSAERPEGSISTLTIQRTEQRDSAMYRCASSSGIAGVVETQYFGPGTRLLVL.

Here the CDR3 DNA reads TGTGCCAGCAGCCCCGCGGACAGAAACTATGGCTACACCTTC. Translating it yields CASSPADRNYGYTF. V is TRBV7-9 and J is TRBJ1-2, with D possibly matching TRBD1 (6 bases). The V and J ends lost 5 bases and 2 bases respectively, with 12 bases between them. CDR1 and CDR2 (germline): SEHNR, FQNEAQ (reference sequence). CDR3 size: 14 residues.

The genes are TRBV5-5 and TRBJ2-6; possibly TRBD1 or TRBD2 for D (5 bases each). Trimming removed 2 bases from V and 4 bases from J, with 13 bases in between. This CDR3 is built from 16 residues. Germline V CDR1 and CDR2: SGHKS, YYEKEE (reference sequence). Here the CDR3 reads CASSFVSGDGANVLTF. CDR3 DNA sequence: TGTGCCAGCAGCTTTGTTTCCGGGGACGGGGCCAACGTCCTGACTTTC.

The chain links TRBV5-4 to TRBJ1-2; D call uncertain. Germline V CDR1 and CDR2: SGHNT, YYREEE (reference sequence). The CDR3 sequence is 14 residues long. V shed 0 bases and J shed 6 bases, with 12 bases lying between them. CDR3 residues: CASSLDGPRNGYTF. CDR3 sequence (DNA): TGTGCCAGCAGCTTGGATGGCCCCCGAAATGGCTACACCTTC.

The chain couples TRBV5-1 to TRBJ2-3; D unclear. Trimming removed 1 base at V and 0 bases at J, with 3 bases between. Per the germline V gene, CDR1 is SGHRS and CDR2 is YFSETQ. CDR3 length equals 13 residues. DNA for the CDR3: TGCGCCAGCAGCTTGCCCAGCACAGATACGCAGTATTTT. Its translation is CASSLPSTDTQYF.

The chain links TRBV28 to TRBJ1-2; D is perhaps TRBD1 (5 bases). The CDR3 sequence is 17 residues long. The V and J ends lost 3 bases and 0 bases respectively, with 17 bases between them. Germline-derived CDR1 and CDR2 are MDHEN and SYDVKM. Here the CDR3 DNA reads TGTGCCAGCAGTTTGGTAGGAGTGGGGGAATCTAACTATGGCTACACCTTC. This codes for CASSLVGVGESNYGYTF.

This chain connects TRBV7-9 to TRBJ2-1; D uncertain. The CDR3 is 14 residues long. Trimming stripped 5 bases from V and 6 bases from J, with 14 bases between. From germline, CDR1 is SEHNR and CDR2 FQNEAQ (reference sequence). CDR3 in amino acids: CASSHPWVGNEQFF. CDR3 bases: TGTGCCAGCAGCCATCCCTGGGTGGGCAATGAGCAGTTCTTC.

CDR3 DNA: TGTGCCAGCAGTTTCAAGGGAGGGGCCCGCACAGATACGCAGTATTTT. It encodes CASSFKGGARTDTQYF. The J gene is TRBJ2-3, the V gene TRBV28; TRBD2 aligns across 7 bases. The CDR3 sequence is 16 residues long. The germline CDR1 and CDR2 sequences are MDHEN and SYDVKM. The ends lost 3 bases at V and 1 base at J; junction bases unmatched: 7.

CDR3 residues: CASRPEPNRDYEQFF. In DNA form, the CDR3 reads TGTGCCAGCAGGCCAGAACCTAACAGGGATTATGAGCAGTTCTTC. V is TRBV6-6 and J is TRBJ2-1, with TRBD1 as a possible D gene (6 bases). This CDR3 is built from 15 residues. CDR1 is MNHNY and CDR2 is SVGAGI in the germline V gene (reference sequence). V lost 6 bases to trimming and J lost 8 bases, with 20 bases between them.

The V call is TRBV28, the J call TRBJ1-1; TRBD1 matches at 9 bases. V was pared by 5 bases and J by 11 bases, with 12 bases of the junction left unmatched. Germline lookup yields CDR1 MDHEN and CDR2 SYDVKM. There are 14 residues in the CDR3. The CDR3 DNA sequence: TGTGCCAGCAGTCACACCGCCCTGACAGGGGGGGCTTTCTTT. Protein: CASSHTALTGGAFF.

The chain recombines TRBV5-6 with TRBJ2-7; 13 bases agree with TRBD2. The CDR3 is 18 amino acids. J lost 1 base, V lost 4 bases, and 11 bases had no gene match. Germline loops: CDR1 SGHDT, CDR2 YYEEEE. The CDR3 loop reads CASSPRQGTSGVSYEQYF. In DNA, the CDR3 is TGTGCCAGCAGCCCCCGACAGGGGACTAGCGGGGTGTCCTACGAGCAGTACTTC.

J is TRBJ2-7 and V is TRBV4-3; TRBD2 is a possible D gene (6 bases). The V gene's germline CDR1 is LGHNA and CDR2 YSLEER. The CDR3 is 15 amino acids. V lost 3 bases to trimming and J lost 5 bases, with 17 bases between them. DNA of the CDR3: TGCGCCAGCAGCCAGACCGGGACTTCTATCGACGAGCAGTACTTC. Encoded protein: CASSQTGTSIDEQYF.